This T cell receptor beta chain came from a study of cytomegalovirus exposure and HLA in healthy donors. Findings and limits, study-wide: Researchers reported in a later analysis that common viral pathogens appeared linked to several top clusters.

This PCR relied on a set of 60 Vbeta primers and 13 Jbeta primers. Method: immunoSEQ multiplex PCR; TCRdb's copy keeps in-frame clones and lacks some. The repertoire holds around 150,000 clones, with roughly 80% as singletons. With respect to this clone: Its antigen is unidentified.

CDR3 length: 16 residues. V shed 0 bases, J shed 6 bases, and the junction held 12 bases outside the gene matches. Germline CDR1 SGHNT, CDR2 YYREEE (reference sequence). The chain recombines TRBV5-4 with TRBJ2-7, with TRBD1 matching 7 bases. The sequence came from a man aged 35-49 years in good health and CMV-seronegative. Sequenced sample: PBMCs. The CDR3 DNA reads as TGTGCCAGCAGCTTGGCTGTCGGAACAGGGGCTGTCGAGCAGTACTTC. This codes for CASSLAVGTGAVEQYF.